Listed below are T cell receptor beta chains from one sample, sequenced in a study of beta chain features in type 1 diabetes. Clones were sequenced by immunoSEQ multiplex PCR, and TCRdb holds only the in-frame ones, with some missing. The profile shows 500,000 to 850,000 clones, 11% to 15% of them singletons. Sequencing used naive CD4+ T cells from blood. These receptor sequences come from a man aged 18 to 30 with type 1 diabetes. Each CDR3 is given with its conserved first and last residue. The D gene is left open where the match is weak. Clone size is shown for a subset of rows, as once, few, many or a class of expanded clone.

d_call	v_call	clone_size	j_call	cdr3_nt	cdr3_aa
TRBD1	TRBV7-2	few	TRBJ1-6	TGTGCCAGCAGCCGACAGGGACGAACCTATAATTCACCCCTCCACTTT	CASSRQGRTYNSPLHF
.	TRBV7-2	few	TRBJ1-1	TGTGCCAGCAGCCCCATGGGACGGGCTGACGCTTTCTTT	CASSPMGRADAFF
.	TRBV5-1	.	TRBJ1-2	TGCGCCAGCAGCCCTCCCGAATCTCTGGGTGGCTACACCTTC	CASSPPESLGGYTF
.	TRBV2	few	TRBJ2-3	TGTGCCAGCAGCCGTACGGGGTTCGAGGCAGATACGCAGTATTTT	CASSRTGFEADTQYF
.	TRBV5-1	once	TRBJ1-2	TGCGCCAGCAGCGGGCAGTATGAGTCCGGCTATGGCTACACCTTC	CASSGQYESGYGYTF
.	TRBV2	.	TRBJ1-2	TGTGCCAGCAGTGGTGGTAGGAAGAATGGCTACACCTTC	CASSGGRKNGYTF
.	TRBV4-2	few	TRBJ1-2	TGTGCCAGCAGCCAAGAACAGGACGGAACCAACTATGGCTACACCTTC	CASSQEQDGTNYGYTF
.	TRBV6-5	few	TRBJ1-2	TGTGCCAGCAGTTACTCGTCAATCGTTAATTATGGCTACACCTTC	CASSYSSIVNYGYTF
.	TRBV15	.	TRBJ2-7	TGTGCCACCAGCAGAGATCCACAGGGTTCGTACGAGCAGTACTTC	CATSRDPQGSYEQYF
.	TRBV9	few	TRBJ2-1	TGTGCCAGCAGCGTTGCGGGGATAACCTCTTACAATGAGCAGTTCTTC	CASSVAGITSYNEQFF
.	TRBV6-5	.	TRBJ1-2	TGTGCCAGCAGTCCCTTCCGGGCAGGGACCTATGGCTACACCTTC	CASSPFRAGTYGYTF
.	TRBV9	.	TRBJ1-1	TGTGCCAGCACCAGTAGTGAGGTCGAGAACACTGAAGCTTTCTTT	CASTSSEVENTEAFF
.	TRBV2	.	TRBJ2-1	TGTGCCAGCAGTGTGCAGGGGCGCTCGGAGAACGAGCAGTTCTTC	CASSVQGRSENEQFF
.	TRBV21-1	.	TRBJ2-3	TGTGCCAGCAGCAAAGTTGTGACAGGCTACACAGATACGCAGTATTTT	CASSKVVTGYTDTQYF
.	TRBV5-6	.	TRBJ2-1	TGTGCCAGCAGCTTGTTCGACAGGACTTATGAGCAGTTCTTC	CASSLFDRTYEQFF
TRBD1	TRBV30	.	TRBJ1-2	TGTGCCTGGAGACCAACAGGGGCCACTGCAGGAGGCTACACCTTC	CAWRPTGATAGGYTF
.	TRBV4-1	few	TRBJ2-1	TGCGCCAGCAGCCAAGGGACCCCAGGCTCCTACAATGAGCAGTTCTTC	CASSQGTPGSYNEQFF
.	TRBV7-9	.	TRBJ1-1	TGTGCCAGCAGCTTACCAGAAATGAACACTGAAGCTTTCTTT	CASSLPEMNTEAFF
.	TRBV29-1	.	TRBJ2-7	TGCAGCGTTGTAGGGAGGTTCGCCTACGAGCAGTACTTC	CSVVGRFAYEQYF
.	TRBV30	.	TRBJ2-7	TGTGCCTGGAGTAGAACCCCAGGGGTCTGGGGCGAGCAGTACTTC	CAWSRTPGVWGEQYF
.	TRBV5-4	.	TRBJ1-5	TGTGCCAGCAGCTTGGGAGGTAGCTATCAGCCCCAGCATTTT	CASSLGGSYQPQHF
.	TRBV29-1	few	TRBJ1-2	TGCAGCGTGGGGGAACTGAGTAACTATGGCTACACCTTC	CSVGELSNYGYTF
TRBD1	TRBV7-9	.	TRBJ2-3	TGTGCCAGCAGCCTGGGACAGCTACTGGATACGCAGTATTTT	CASSLGQLLDTQYF
.	TRBV28	few	TRBJ1-1	TGTGCCAGCATTTCAGGGAGGACTGAAGCTTTCTTT	CASISGRTEAFF
TRBD1	TRBV7-9	few	TRBJ2-1	TGTGCCAGCAGCCCCAAAAACAGGGGAGAGTACAATGAGCAGTTCTTC	CASSPKNRGEYNEQFF
.	TRBV11-2	.	TRBJ1-1	TGTGCCAGCAGCTTAAAGGGTCTGGGCAGCTTGAACACTGAAGCTTTCTTT	CASSLKGLGSLNTEAFF
.	TRBV21-1	few	TRBJ1-1	TGTGCCAGCAGCAAAGTTGCCACAGGGCGAACGGAAGCTTTCTTT	CASSKVATGRTEAFF
.	TRBV29-1	.	TRBJ2-2	TGCAGCGTTCTCACTGGCGGAGTTAACACCGGGGAGCTGTTTTTT	CSVLTGGVNTGELFF
.	TRBV6-6	few	TRBJ2-5	TGTGCCAGCCGGGCCACCTCGGTGTACAAAGAGACCCAGTACTTC	CASRATSVYKETQYF
.	TRBV10-3	.	TRBJ2-5	TGTGCCATCAGTGAGTCGATATACCAAGAGACCCAGTACTTC	CAISESIYQETQYF
TRBD1	TRBV19	.	TRBJ1-2	TGTGCCAGTAGCCCCAGACAGGGAGGCTATGGCTACACCTTC	CASSPRQGGYGYTF
TRBD1	TRBV27	.	TRBJ1-6	TGTGCCAGCAGCCGAACAGGGGGCGGGGCAGCAGGTTCACCCCTCCACTTT	CASSRTGGGAAGSPLHF
TRBD1	TRBV2	few	TRBJ2-7	TGTGCCAGCAGCCCCGGACAGGGGTCGGACGAGCAGTACTTC	CASSPGQGSDEQYF
.	TRBV10-1	few	TRBJ2-5	TGCGCCAGCAGTGGTTCTCAAGAGACCCAGTACTTC	CASSGSQETQYF
.	TRBV7-9	few	TRBJ2-3	TGTGCCTACGTAGGTGCCGGTAAGCCCAGGGGCACAGATACGCAGTATTTT	CAYVGAGKPRGTDTQYF
.	TRBV6-5	few	TRBJ2-1	TGTGCCAGCAGTTCACCAACTAGAGATGAGCAGTTCTTC	CASSSPTRDEQFF
TRBD1	TRBV7-2	few	TRBJ2-5	TGTGCCAGCCGGGACAGACAAGAGACCCAGTACTTC	CASRDRQETQYF
TRBD2	TRBV5-4	.	TRBJ2-3	TGTGCCAGCAGCCAACTAGCGGGAGTCGGCACAGATACGCAGTATTTT	CASSQLAGVGTDTQYF
TRBD2	TRBV19	.	TRBJ2-1	TGTGCCAGTAGTGACACCGGGACTAGCGGCTACAATGAGCAGTTCTTC	CASSDTGTSGYNEQFF
.	TRBV13	few	TRBJ1-3	TGTGCCAGCAGAACACAGGGTGCAGGAAACACCATATATTTT	CASRTQGAGNTIYF
.	TRBV6-5	.	TRBJ2-5	TGTGCCAGCAGCCAACAGGGCCTTCTAGAGACCCAGTACTTC	CASSQQGLLETQYF
TRBD1	TRBV19	.	TRBJ2-1	TGTGCCAGTAGTCCTCGGCCGACAGGGAAAGGTGAGCAGTTCTTC	CASSPRPTGKGEQFF
TRBD1	TRBV18	.	TRBJ2-2	TGTGCCAGCTCACGACAGGGGCCGAACACCGGGGAGCTGTTTTTT	CASSRQGPNTGELFF
.	TRBV29-1	.	TRBJ1-1	TGCAGCGTTGTTTTGGGGAGAGCTTTCTTT	CSVVLGRAFF
TRBD1	TRBV9	few	TRBJ2-1	TGTGCCAGCAGCGTAGGACAGGGGGCCTACAATGAGCAGTTCTTC	CASSVGQGAYNEQFF
.	TRBV2	few	TRBJ2-1	TGTGCCAGCGGGGTTTATACCGGCGATGAGCAGTTCTTC	CASGVYTGDEQFF
.	TRBV5-1	few	TRBJ1-4	TGCGCCAGCAGCTCCAGGGAAGGAGAAAAACTGTTTTTT	CASSSREGEKLFF
.	TRBV25-1	few	TRBJ1-2	TGTGCCAGCAGTGCACCAGGGAGTTCCGTTCGAGGCTACACCTTC	CASSAPGSSVRGYTF
TRBD1	TRBV5-1	few	TRBJ2-3	TGCGCCAGCAGCTCCGACAGGGACACAGATACGCAGTATTTT	CASSSDRDTDTQYF
TRBD2	TRBV29-1	few	TRBJ2-5	TGCAGCGTTGAAGAGGGGCTAGCGGGAGTTAGGAACCTTGGGGAGACCCAGTACTTC	CSVEEGLAGVRNLGETQYF
TRBD1	TRBV9	few	TRBJ2-1	TGTGCCAGCAGCGGAGGGGCAGGGGGCATCTACAATGAGCAGTTCTTC	CASSGGAGGIYNEQFF
TRBD2	TRBV2	once	TRBJ2-3	TGTGCCAGCAGTGGAAGCGGGGGCCCTGGAGATACGCAGTATTTT	CASSGSGGPGDTQYF
TRBD2	TRBV6-5	.	TRBJ2-7	TGTGCCAGCAGCAGCGGGGACTACTCCTACGAGCAGTACTTC	CASSSGDYSYEQYF
.	TRBV5-4	few	TRBJ1-1	TGTGCCAGCAGCTTAGATTCTGGAACAGACACTGAAGCTTTCTTT	CASSLDSGTDTEAFF
.	TRBV10-3	few	TRBJ1-2	TGTGCCATCAGTGAAGGCGGCGGGGGCTACACCTTC	CAISEGGGGYTF